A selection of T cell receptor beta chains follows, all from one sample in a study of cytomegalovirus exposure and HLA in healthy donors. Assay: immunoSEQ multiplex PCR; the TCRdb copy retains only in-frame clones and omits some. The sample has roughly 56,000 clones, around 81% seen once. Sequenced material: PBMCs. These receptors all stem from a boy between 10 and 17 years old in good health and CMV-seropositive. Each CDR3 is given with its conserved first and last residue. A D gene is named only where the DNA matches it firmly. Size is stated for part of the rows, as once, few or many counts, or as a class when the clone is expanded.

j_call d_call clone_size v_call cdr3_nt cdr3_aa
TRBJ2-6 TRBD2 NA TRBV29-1 TGCAGCGTTTTGGGGGGGTTTTCCTCTGGGGCCAACGTCCTGACTTTC CSVLGGFSSGANVLTF
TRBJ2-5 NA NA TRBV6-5 TGTGCCACCCGGCAGGGGACCCTTGAGACCCAGTACTTC CATRQGTLETQYF
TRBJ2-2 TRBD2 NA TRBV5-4 TGTGCCAGCAGCTCGACTAGCGTGACCGGGGAGCTGTTTTTT CASSSTSVTGELFF
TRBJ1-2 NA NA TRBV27 TGTGCCAGCAGCCGAATGCGGGGGGGACACGTCGACTACACCTTC CASSRMRGGHVDYTF
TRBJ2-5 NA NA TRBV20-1 TGCAGTGCTGGGGGCGAGACCCAGTACTTC CSAGGETQYF
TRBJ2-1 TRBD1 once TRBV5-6 TGTGCCAGCAGCACGGGACAGCGGAAAATCAATGAGCAGTTCTTC CASSTGQRKINEQFF
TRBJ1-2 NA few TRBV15 TGTGCCACCAGCAGAGAGGAGGGAGATGGCTACACCTTC CATSREEGDGYTF
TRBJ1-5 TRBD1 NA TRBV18 TGTGCCAGCTCACGGGGACAGGGGGTACTTCAGCCCCAGCATTTT CASSRGQGVLQPQHF
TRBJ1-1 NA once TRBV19 TGTGCCAGTAGTATAGAGGACAGAGGTACTGAAGCTTTCTTT CASSIEDRGTEAFF
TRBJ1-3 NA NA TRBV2 TGTGCCACGCGGGGGGGGATTGGAAACACCATATATTTT CATRGGIGNTIYF
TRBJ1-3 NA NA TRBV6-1 TGTGCCAGCAGTGCAGGAGGCTATCTTGGAAACACCATATATTTT CASSAGGYLGNTIYF
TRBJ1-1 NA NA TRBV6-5 TGTGCCAGTTCCCGCGGATTCACTGAAGCTTTCTTT CASSRGFTEAFF
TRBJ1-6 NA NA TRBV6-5 TGTGCCAGCAGTTTTTGGAGAAATTCACCCCTCCACTTT CASSFWRNSPLHF
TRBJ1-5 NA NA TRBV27 TGTGCCAGCAGTTTGTACAGGGTGAAGGAAGGCAGTCAGCCCCAGCATTTT CASSLYRVKEGSQPQHF
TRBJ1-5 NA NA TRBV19 TGTGCCAGTAGTATAGAGTACAGGGCTGATCAGCCCCAGCATTTT CASSIEYRADQPQHF
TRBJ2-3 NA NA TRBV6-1 TGTGCCAGCAGTGAAAGTTCAGGTGCAGATACGCAGTATTTT CASSESSGADTQYF
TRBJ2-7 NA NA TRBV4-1 TGCGCCAGCAGCCACGCAGGGGCGAAGAGCTCCTACGAGCAGTACTTC CASSHAGAKSSYEQYF
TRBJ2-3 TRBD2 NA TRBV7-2 TGTGCCAGCAGCCTCGGACTAGCGGGTTCCACAGATACGCAGTATTTT CASSLGLAGSTDTQYF
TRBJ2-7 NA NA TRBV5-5 TGTGCCAGCAGCCTGGATGACATGCTAAACGAGCAGTACTTC CASSLDDMLNEQYF
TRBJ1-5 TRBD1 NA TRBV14 TGTGCCAGCCATTACGGACAGGGGGCGTCGCAGCCCCAGCATTTT CASHYGQGASQPQHF
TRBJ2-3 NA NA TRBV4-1 TGCGCCAGCAGCCAAGACCCTCTAGCGATCGGAGGCGATACGCAGTATTTT CASSQDPLAIGGDTQYF
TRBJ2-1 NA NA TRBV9 TGTGCCAGCAGCGACTTACCGGGACTTATGCAGTTCTTC CASSDLPGLMQFF
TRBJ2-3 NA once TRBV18 TGTGCCAGCTCACCACCGGGGGCCGATACGCAGTATTTT CASSPPGADTQYF
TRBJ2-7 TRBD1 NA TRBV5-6 TGTGCCAGCAGCTTGGGCAGGGGGAGCTACGAGCAGTACTTC CASSLGRGSYEQYF
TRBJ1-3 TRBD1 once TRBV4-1 TGCGCCAGCAGCCGCCCGGGACAGATCTCTGGAAACACCATATATTTT CASSRPGQISGNTIYF
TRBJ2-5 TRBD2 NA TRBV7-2 TGTGCCAGCAGTTCTTGGGGAGCGGGGCAACGGGAGACCCAGTACTTC CASSSWGAGQRETQYF
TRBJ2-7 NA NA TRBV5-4 TGTGCCAGCAGCTCACCAGTTGCCTACGAGCAGTACTTC CASSSPVAYEQYF
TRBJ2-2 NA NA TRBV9 TGTGCCAGCAGCGAACAAGGGGGGGGTTCGAACACCGGGGAGCTGTTTTTT CASSEQGGGSNTGELFF
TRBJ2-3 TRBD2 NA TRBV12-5 TGTGCTAGTGGTTTTAGGGCGGGGGGGCCGCCCGGGGCAGATACGCAGTATTTT CASGFRAGGPPGADTQYF
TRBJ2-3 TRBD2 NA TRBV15 TGTGCCACCAGCAGGACCGGGAGCGGGGGATTTGATACGCAGTATTTT CATSRTGSGGFDTQYF
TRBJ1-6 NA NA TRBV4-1 TGCGCCAGCAGCCAAGATACGCGTTCACCCCTCCACTTT CASSQDTRSPLHF
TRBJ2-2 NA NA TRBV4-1 TGCGCCAGCAGCCAAATCGCCGGGGAGCTGTTTTTT CASSQIAGELFF
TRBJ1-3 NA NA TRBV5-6 TGTGCCAGCAGCTTGGAGGGAGGGGACACAAGGAGGAACACCATATATTTT CASSLEGGDTRRNTIYF
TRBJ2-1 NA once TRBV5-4 TGTGCCAGCAGCTTGGGGAGCAATGAGCAGTTCTTC CASSLGSNEQFF
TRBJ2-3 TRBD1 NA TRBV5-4 TGTGCCAGCAGCCCACCTCAGACAGGGATCGCAGATACGCAGTATTTT CASSPPQTGIADTQYF
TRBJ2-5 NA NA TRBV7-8 TGTGCCAGCAGCAACTCTCGGGGACACCTCCTGGAGACCCAGTACTTC CASSNSRGHLLETQYF
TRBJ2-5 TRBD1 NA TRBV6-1 TGTGCCAGCAGTGAAAAGACAGGGGTCCCAGAGACCCAGTACTTC CASSEKTGVPETQYF
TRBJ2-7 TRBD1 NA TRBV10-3 TGTGCCATCAGTGCCGGGACAGCTACCTACGAGCAGTACTTC CAISAGTATYEQYF
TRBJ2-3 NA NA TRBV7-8 TGTGCCAGCAGCTTAGTTATAGACAGGCTGGATACGCAGTATTTT CASSLVIDRLDTQYF
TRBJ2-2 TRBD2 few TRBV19 TGTGCCAGTAGTATAGACATTCGGGGGGGCAGTGCGAACACCGGGGAGCTGTTTTTT CASSIDIRGGSANTGELFF
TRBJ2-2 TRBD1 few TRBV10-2 TGCGCCAGCAGTGTACCGGGACAGGGGTTTCCCAGGGAGCTGTTTTTT CASSVPGQGFPRELFF
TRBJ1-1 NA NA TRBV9 TGTGCCAGCAGCCCGGGGAACACTGAAGCTTTCTTT CASSPGNTEAFF
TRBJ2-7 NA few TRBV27 TGTGCCAGCAGTTTATCTCCGGAAGACAGCTCCTACGAGCAGTACTTC CASSLSPEDSSYEQYF
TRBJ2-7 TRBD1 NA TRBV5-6 TGTGCCAGCAGCTCACGAACCGGGACAGGGCTATCCTACGAGCAGTACTTC CASSSRTGTGLSYEQYF
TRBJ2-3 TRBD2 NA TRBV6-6 TGTGCCAGCAGCGGGACTAGCGGGGGGGCCCGAACGCAGTATTTT CASSGTSGGARTQYF
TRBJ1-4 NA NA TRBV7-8 TGTGCCAGCAGCGGATTCAGCGCGGTGGGTGAAAAACTGTTTTTT CASSGFSAVGEKLFF
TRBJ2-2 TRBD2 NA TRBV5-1 TGCGCCAGCAGTCCTAGCGGGATCGGGGAGCTGTTTTTT CASSPSGIGELFF
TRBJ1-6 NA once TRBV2 TGTGCCAGCAGGGATACAGGGACCACTTCACCCCTCCACTTT CASRDTGTTSPLHF
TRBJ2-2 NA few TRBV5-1 TGCGCCAGCAGCTTGGCTCAGGGGATCGCCGGGGAGCTGTTTTTT CASSLAQGIAGELFF
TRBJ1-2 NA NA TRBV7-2 TGTGCCAGCAGCACGGGGGGAAGCTACACCTTC CASSTGGSYTF
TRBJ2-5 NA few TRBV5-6 TGTGCCAGCAGTTCAGACCAAGGGGAAAGGGCTTGGCAGACCCAGTACTTC CASSSDQGERAWQTQYF
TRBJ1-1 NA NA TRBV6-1 TGTGCCAGCAGTGGCGGGGGGGCAGGAACTGAAGCTTTCTTT CASSGGGAGTEAFF
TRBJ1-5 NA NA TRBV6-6 TGTGCCAGCAGTTCGTATAGCAATCAGCCCCAGCATTTT CASSSYSNQPQHF
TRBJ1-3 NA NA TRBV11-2 TGTGCCAGCAGCCATTGGAACAGAGGGGGTGGAAACACCATATATTTT CASSHWNRGGGNTIYF
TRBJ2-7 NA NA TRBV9 TGTGCCAGCAGCGGACGGGAAGAAGAGCAGTACTTC CASSGREEEQYF
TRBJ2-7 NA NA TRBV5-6 TGTGCCAGCAGTTTTACTAGTTCCGAGCAGTACTTC CASSFTSSEQYF
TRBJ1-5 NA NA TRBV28 TGTGCCAGCAGTCCCACAGGGTGGCAGCCCCAGCATTTT CASSPTGWQPQHF
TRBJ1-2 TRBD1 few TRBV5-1 TGCGCCAGCAGCGTTACCTCCGGGACAGCGAGCAGAGGCTACACCTTC CASSVTSGTASRGYTF
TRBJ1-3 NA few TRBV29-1 TGCAGCGTTGAAATGCGGAGTGTGGCGGGAAACACCATATATTTT CSVEMRSVAGNTIYF
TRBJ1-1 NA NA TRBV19 TGTGCCAGTAGTATAGGCTATCTGGGCCCGAACACTGAAGCTTTCTTT CASSIGYLGPNTEAFF